The source of this TCR beta chain is a study of human T cells and chemical hapten exposure. Study-level information: Largely, small differences in pooled library volume made per-sample TCR yields vary.

Time point denoted: patch test 2, 6 weeks after DPC sensitization. Treatment here: therapeutic diphenylcyclopropenone sensitization with weekly scalp DPC. TCRdb called the RACE reads again in MiXCR, with one record for every CDR3 protein. This table holds over 70,000 distinct CDR3 sequences, around 10% found once. CDR3 size: 14 residues. V was cut by 2 bases and J by 5 bases, with 13 bases left in between. Germline V gives CDR1 MDHEN, CDR2 SYDVKM. This clonotype has ten or more counts. V gene TRBV28 combines with J gene TRBJ2-7, with D possibly being TRBD2 (5 bases). The clonotype originates from a young man with alopecia areata. Some clones in this sample may be carry-over from other donors' samples. This material consisted of whole blood, taken in connection with sensitization to the hapten diphenylcyclopropenone (DPC). Written as DNA, the CDR3 is TGTGCCAGCAGTTTAGCCCTAGCTAGCCACGAGCAGTACTTC. The encoded protein is CASSLALASHEQYF. Together with reference TRBV28 and TRBJ2-7, the CDR3 gives the full variable domain: DVKVTQSSRYLVKRTGEKVFLECVQDMDHENMFWYRQDPGLGLRLIYFSYDVKMKEKGDIPEGYSVSREKKERFSLILESASTNQTSMYLCASSLALASHEQYFGPGTRLTVT.